This passage covers 5 T cell receptor beta chains from one sample sequenced in a study of T cell responses to AZD1222 COVID-19 vaccine. The protocol was immunoSEQ multiplex PCR, while the TCRdb copy is restricted to in-frame clones and leaves out a portion. This table has about 120,000 clones, approximately 87% appearing once. Sample: peripheral blood, taken on day 0 of AZD1222 vaccination. The source is an adult in good health.

This chain connects TRBV14 to TRBJ1-2; D remains ambiguous. Trimming stripped 1 base from V and 4 bases from J, with 7 bases between. Looked up from germline, CDR1 is SGHDN and CDR2 is FVKESK. The CDR3 runs to 13 residues. DNA of the CDR3: TGTGCCAGCAGCCAAGGGGCTCTCTATGGCTACACCTTC. This gives the protein CASSQGALYGYTF.

This clone was counted a single time. J is TRBJ1-2 and V is TRBV27, with D perhaps matching TRBD1 (6 bases). CDR1 and CDR2 (germline): MNHEY, SMNVEV (reference sequence). V lost 1 base and J lost 8, with 11 bases in between. CDR3 length equals 13 residues. Here the CDR3 reads CASSLYTGIGYTF. The CDR3 DNA reads as TGTGCCAGCAGTTTATACACAGGGATCGGCTACACCTTC.

This chain uses TRBV7-2 with TRBJ2-7; 8 positions agree with TRBD2. This CDR3 has 17 amino acids. In germline, CDR1 is SGHTA, CDR2 FQGNSA. Losses at the gene ends were 4 bases for V and 2 bases for J; bases not matched to a gene: 13. The CDR3 nucleotides read TGTGCCAGCAGCTCATCTACCTACGCGGGGGGTACCTACGAGCAGTACTTC. Amino acid sequence: CASSSSTYAGGTYEQYF.

The CDR3, as DNA: TGTGCCAGCAGCTCCCGGACTAGCGGGGGCCATTTGGGTGAGCAGTTCTTC. Its protein is CASSSRTSGGHLGEQFF. The chain employs TRBV7-3 and TRBJ2-1; 13 nucleotides agree with TRBD2. Germline-derived CDR1 and CDR2 are SGHTA and FQGTGA. The CDR3 loop spans 17 amino acids. V was clipped by 4 bases and J by 9 bases; unmatched bases: 12.

The V and J genes are TRBV5-1 and TRBJ2-1; 8 nucleotides match TRBD1. The CDR3 contains 15 residues. Germline CDR1 is SGHRS and CDR2 is YFSETQ. After removal of 7 bases from V and 4 bases from J, the junction contained 10 bases not matched to a gene. The CDR3 DNA follows: TGCGCCAGCGACGAGGGGACAGGTCGTTACAATGAGCAGTTCTTC. Translation: CASDEGTGRYNEQFF. Combining the CDR3 with reference TRBV5-1 and TRBJ2-1 gives the whole variable domain KAGVTQTPRYLIKTRGQQVTLSCSPISGHRSVSWYQQTPGQGLQFLFEYFSETQRNKGNFPGRFSGRQFSNSRSEMNVSTLELGDSALYLCASDEGTGRYNEQFFGPGTRLTVL.